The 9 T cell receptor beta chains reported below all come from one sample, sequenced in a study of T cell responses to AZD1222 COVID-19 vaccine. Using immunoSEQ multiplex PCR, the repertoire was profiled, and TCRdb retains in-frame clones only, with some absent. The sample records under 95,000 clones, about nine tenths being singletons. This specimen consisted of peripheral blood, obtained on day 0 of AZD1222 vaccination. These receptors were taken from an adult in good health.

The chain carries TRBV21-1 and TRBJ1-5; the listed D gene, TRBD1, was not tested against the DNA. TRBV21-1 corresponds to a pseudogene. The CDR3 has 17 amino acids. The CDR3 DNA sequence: TGTGCCAGCAGCAAAAGGGGGCCTATCACGGACTATCAGCCCCAGCATTTT. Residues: CASSKRGPITDYQPQHF.

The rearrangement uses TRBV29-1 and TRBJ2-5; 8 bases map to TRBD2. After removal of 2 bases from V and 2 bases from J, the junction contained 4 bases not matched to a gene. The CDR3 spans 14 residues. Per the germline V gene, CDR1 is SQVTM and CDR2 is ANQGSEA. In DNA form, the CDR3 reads TGCAGCGTTGAACCGGGGGGGGTACAAGAGACCCAGTACTTC. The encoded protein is CSVEPGGVQETQYF.

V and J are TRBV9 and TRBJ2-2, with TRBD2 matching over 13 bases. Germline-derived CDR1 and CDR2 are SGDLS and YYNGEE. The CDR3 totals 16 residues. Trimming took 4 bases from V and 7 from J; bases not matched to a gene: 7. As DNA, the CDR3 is TGTGCCAGCAGCACCCGGACTAGCGGGAGCCGCGGGGAGCTGTTTTTT. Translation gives CASSTRTSGSRGELFF.

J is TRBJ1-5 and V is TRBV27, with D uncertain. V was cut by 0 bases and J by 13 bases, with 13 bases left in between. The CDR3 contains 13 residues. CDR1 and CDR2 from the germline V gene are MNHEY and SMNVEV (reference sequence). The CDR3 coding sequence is TGTGCCAGCAGTTTATCGAGGAGGTTTTCGCAGCATTTT. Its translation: CASSLSRRFSQHF.

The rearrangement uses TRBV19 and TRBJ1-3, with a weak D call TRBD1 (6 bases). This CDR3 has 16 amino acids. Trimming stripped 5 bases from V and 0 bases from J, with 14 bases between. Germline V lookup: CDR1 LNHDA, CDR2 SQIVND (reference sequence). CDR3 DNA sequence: TGTGCCAGTAGTCTCCGGGACATTCTCTCTGGAAACACCATATATTTT. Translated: CASSLRDILSGNTIYF.

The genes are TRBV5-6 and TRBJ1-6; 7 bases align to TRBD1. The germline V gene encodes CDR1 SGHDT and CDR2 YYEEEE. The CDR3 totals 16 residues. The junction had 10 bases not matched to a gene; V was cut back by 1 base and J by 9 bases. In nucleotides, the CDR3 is TGTGCCAGCAGCTTGAACAGGGGAATCAGAATTTCACCCCTCCACTTT. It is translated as CASSLNRGIRISPLHF. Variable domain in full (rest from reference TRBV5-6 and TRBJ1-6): DAGVTQSPTHLIKTRGQQVTLRCSPKSGHDTVSWYQQALGQGPQFIFQYYEEEERQRGNFPDRFSGHQFPNYSSELNVNALLLGDSALYLCASSLNRGIRISPLHFGNGTRLTVT.

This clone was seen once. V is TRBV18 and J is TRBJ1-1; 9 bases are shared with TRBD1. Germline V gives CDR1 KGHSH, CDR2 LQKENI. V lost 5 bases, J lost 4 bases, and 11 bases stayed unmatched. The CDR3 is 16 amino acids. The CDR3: CASSGWTGALSTEAFF. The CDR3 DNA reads TGTGCCAGCTCAGGGTGGACAGGGGCCCTGAGCACTGAAGCTTTCTTT.

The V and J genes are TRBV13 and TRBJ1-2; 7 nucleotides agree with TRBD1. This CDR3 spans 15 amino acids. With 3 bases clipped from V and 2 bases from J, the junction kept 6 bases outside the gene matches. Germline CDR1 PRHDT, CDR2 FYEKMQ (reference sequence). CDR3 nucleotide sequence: TGTGCCAGCAGCTTTCGCGACAGGGCCAACTATGGCTACACCTTC. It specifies CASSFRDRANYGYTF.

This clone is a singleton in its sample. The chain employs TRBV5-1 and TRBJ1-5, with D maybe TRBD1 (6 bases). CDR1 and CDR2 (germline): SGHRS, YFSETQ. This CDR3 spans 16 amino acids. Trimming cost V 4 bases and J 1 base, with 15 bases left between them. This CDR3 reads CASSRGVGASNQPQHF. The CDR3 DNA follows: TGCGCCAGCAGCCGCGGGGTGGGGGCGAGCAATCAGCCCCAGCATTTT.